This TCR beta chain was obtained from a study of CD8 T cells in Susac syndrome. The V gene's germline CDR1 is LNHDA and CDR2 SQIVND (reference sequence). The CDR3 length is 19 residues. With V trimmed by 3 bases and J by 7 bases, 18 bases remained unmatched. RNA amounts of 0.5 to 1 ug underwent reverse transcription with random hexamers. TCRdb independently ran MiXCR on the immunoSEQ multiplex PCR reads; one entry per CDR3 protein. Altogether tens of thousands of distinct CDR3 sequences are present, less than 95% being singletons, with the ten largest covering 0.25% to 0.3%. The chain uses TRBV19 and TRBJ1-5; 10 bases line up with TRBD1. The sequence came from a human donor in good health. Sequenced: CD8+ T cells from PBMCs. CDR3 amino acids: CASSMVRDRGPRGGQPQHF. In nucleotides, the CDR3 is TGTGCCAGTAGTATGGTCCGGGACAGGGGTCCCCGAGGGGGGCAGCCCCAGCATTTT.